The 8 T cell receptor beta chains below come from one sample, sequenced in a study of graft-versus-host responses after intestinal transplantation. Time point defined: postoperative day 105 after intestinal transplantation (dayNNNN = postoperative day). Intraepithelial and lamina propria lymphocytes were released after the graft tissue was processed. Data came from immunoSEQ multiplex PCR; TCRdb stores just in-frame clones and leaves some out. The table includes roughly 3,600 clones, 65% to 85% detected once. The source was ileum tissue, collected 105 days after intestinal transplantation. These receptors were collected from a human patient who received an intestinal transplant, so some T cells may come from the graft donor.

The rearrangement links TRBV4-1 to TRBJ2-3; D may be TRBD1 (6 bases). Per the germline V gene, CDR1 is MGHRA and CDR2 is YSYEKL. The length of the CDR3 is 15 residues. Trimming took 0 bases from V and 10 from J, leaving 17 bases between them. The CDR3 nucleotides are TGCGCCAGCAGCCAAGAGCCCGGACAGCCAAGGGCGCAGTATTTT. It encodes CASSQEPGQPRAQYF.

V gene TRBV4-1 combines with J gene TRBJ2-3; TRBD2 agrees at 14 bases. The CDR3 totals 19 residues. The trim removed 3 bases at V and 6 bases at J, leaving 14 bases unmatched. The germline CDR1 and CDR2 sequences are MGHRA and YSYEKL. The CDR3 is CASSHHTGGLAGAGDTQYF. Written as DNA, the CDR3 is TGCGCCAGCAGCCATCACACCGGGGGACTAGCGGGGGCGGGGGATACGCAGTATTTT.

The chain recombines TRBV6-1 with TRBJ2-1; 8 bases match TRBD2. The CDR3 is 15 amino acids. J gave up 6 bases and V 2 bases, and 6 bases lay outside the gene matches. Germline V gene data show CDR1 as MNHNS and CDR2 as SASEGT. The CDR3 DNA is TGTGCCAGCAGTGAAAATCCCGGGACTAGCAATGAGCAGTTCTTC. Its protein product is CASSENPGTSNEQFF.

V is TRBV4-1 and J is TRBJ2-4; D tentatively fits TRBD1 or TRBD2 (6 bases each). This CDR3 comprises 15 residues. Trimming pared 0 bases from V and 9 bases from J, leaving 15 bases between. Germline CDR1 MGHRA, CDR2 YSYEKL. CDR3 amino acids: CASSQDWPKGGIQYF. In DNA, the CDR3 is TGCGCCAGCAGCCAAGACTGGCCCAAGGGGGGCATTCAGTACTTC.

V gene TRBV7-9 combines with J gene TRBJ2-7; D might be TRBD1 or TRBD2, each matching 5 bases. Trimming shortened V by 5 bases and J by 5 bases, and 13 bases separated the two germline ends. There are 13 residues in the CDR3. Germline V CDR1 and CDR2: SEHNR, FQNEAQ (reference sequence). CDR3 DNA sequence: TGTGCCAGCAGCCAGGGAGTGAGGCACGAGCAGTACTTC. It codes for CASSQGVRHEQYF.

This chain links TRBV7-2 with TRBJ2-1, with TRBD2 matching 14 bases. The V gene end was trimmed by 5 bases and the J gene end by 7 bases; junction bases not matched to a gene: 10. The CDR3 has 17 residues. Germline loops: CDR1 SGHTA, CDR2 FQGNSA. CDR3 sequence (DNA): TGTGCCAGCAGCACCACTACGGGACTAGCGGGAGCTAATGAGCAGTTCTTC. Translation gives CASSTTTGLAGANEQFF.

The rearrangement uses TRBV6-1 and TRBJ2-5, with D unclear. The CDR3 runs to 13 residues. Germline CDR1 MNHNS, CDR2 SASEGT. Trimming took 5 bases from V and 0 from J, leaving 7 bases between them. The CDR3 DNA follows: TGTGCCAGCAGTATCCCGTACCAAGAGACCCAGTACTTC. Translated: CASSIPYQETQYF.

The chain has TRBV7-2 and TRBJ2-5, with TRBD1 as a possible D gene (6 bases). V was cut by 3 bases and J by 4 bases, with 6 bases left in between. The CDR3 runs 12 residues. Germline CDR1 is SGHTA and CDR2 is FQGNSA. The CDR3 is CASSLGAETQYF. The DNA of the CDR3 is TGTGCCAGCAGCTTGGGGGCAGAGACCCAGTACTTC.